Listed below are T cell receptor beta chains from one sample, sequenced in a study of T cell repertoires in cytomegalovirus infection. TCRdb called the reads again in MiXCR, with one record for every CDR3 protein. The sample has some 600,000 distinct CDR3 sequences; roughly 26% are singletons. Sequenced sample: CD8+ T cells from PBMCs. The receptors here all came from a human donor in good health (CMV status not recorded). Some clones in this sample may be carry-over from other donors' samples. The CDR3 runs from the conserved cysteine through the conserved F or W. A D gene is named only where the DNA matches it firmly. Clone size is not always given. Where it is, it says once, few, many or a class for expanded clones.

- | TRBJ2-1 | TRBV12-3/TRBV12-4 | many | CASSPLQGPYNEQFF | TGTGCCAGCAGCCCATTACAGGGACCATACAATGAGCAGTTCTTC
- | TRBJ1-5 | TRBV29-1 | - | CSVVAGFNQPQHF | TGCAGCGTTGTCGCAGGTTTCAATCAGCCCCAGCATTTT
TRBD1 | TRBJ1-1 | TRBV7-4 | - | CASSPTGVVTEAFF | TGTGCCAGCAGCCCCACAGGGGTGGTCACTGAAGCTTTCTTT
- | TRBJ2-7 | TRBV29-1 | - | CSVVQGGDPNFYEQYF | TGCAGCGTTGTGCAGGGGGGCGACCCTAACTTCTACGAGCAGTACTTC
TRBD1 | TRBJ2-1 | TRBV6-2/TRBV6-3 | - | CASSYSKDRGYNEQFF | TGTGCCAGCAGTTACTCTAAGGACAGGGGATACAATGAGCAGTTCTTC
- | TRBJ1-1 | TRBV28 | few | CASSSEEEGNTEAFF | TGTGCCAGCAGCTCCGAGGAGGAAGGGAACACTGAAGCTTTCTTT
- | TRBJ1-5 | TRBV7-2 | many | CASSPPRDRNQPQHF | TGTGCCAGCAGTCCCCCCCGGGACCGCAATCAGCCCCAGCATTTT
TRBD2 | TRBJ2-2 | TRBV12-3/TRBV12-4 | many | CASTSSGEVTGELFF | TGTGCCAGCACCTCTAGCGGGGAGGTCACCGGGGAGCTGTTTTTT
- | TRBJ1-5 | TRBV28 | few | CASRIAWEGNQPQHF | TGTGCCAGCAGGATTGCATGGGAGGGCAATCAGCCCCAGCATTTT
TRBD2 | TRBJ2-1 | TRBV14 | - | CASGLALNEQFF | TGTGCCAGCGGACTAGCCTTAAATGAGCAGTTCTTC
- | TRBJ1-1 | TRBV20-1 | - | CSAGHGPNTEAFF | TGCAGTGCCGGACACGGCCCGAACACTGAAGCTTTCTTT
- | TRBJ2-5 | TRBV7-2 | - | CASSLVGARFQETQYF | TGTGCCAGCAGCTTGGTGGGGGCGAGATTCCAAGAGACCCAGTACTTC
- | TRBJ2-3 | TRBV7-2 | many | CASSSEDYTDTQYF | TGTGCCAGCAGCTCAGAAGACTACACAGATACGCAGTATTTT
- | TRBJ1-2 | TRBV29-1 | few | CSVPKKGGYGYTF | TGCAGCGTTCCGAAGAAGGGAGGCTATGGCTACACCTTC
TRBD1 | TRBJ1-4 | TRBV7-6 | - | CASSPPEGTGGGEKLFF | TGTGCCAGCAGCCCACCCGAGGGGACAGGGGGAGGTGAAAAACTGTTTTTT
- | TRBJ2-1 | TRBV6-1 | - | CASSVPHGVSYNEQFF | TGTGCCAGCAGTGTTCCTCATGGTGTTTCCTACAATGAGCAGTTCTTC
- | TRBJ2-3 | TRBV7-8 | many | CASNTRTDTQYF | TGTGCCAGCAACACGAGGACAGATACGCAGTATTTT
- | TRBJ2-4 | TRBV27 | - | CASSFRRDGENIQYF | TGTGCCAGCAGTTTTCGCCGCGATGGGGAAAACATTCAGTACTTC
- | TRBJ1-2 | TRBV5-4 | - | CASSLKSNYGYTF | TGTGCCAGCAGCTTGAAATCTAACTATGGCTACACCTTC
TRBD1 | TRBJ1-2 | TRBV15 | - | CATSRDLGSGTAYGYTF | TGTGCCACCAGCAGAGATTTGGGTAGCGGGACAGCCTATGGCTACACCTTC
- | TRBJ2-7 | TRBV6-5 | few | CASRIATSSYEQYF | TGTGCCAGCCGTATAGCCACGAGCTCCTACGAGCAGTACTTC
- | TRBJ2-7 | TRBV7-9 | few | CASSPGTPYEQYF | TGTGCCAGCAGCCCCGGGACACCCTACGAGCAGTACTTC
- | TRBJ1-1 | TRBV28 | - | CASSTRQELDVTEAFF | TGTGCCAGCAGTACAAGACAGGAGCTGGATGTAACTGAAGCTTTCTTT